The next 8 T cell receptor beta chains were all read from a single sample in a study of blood T cell dynamics during melanoma immunotherapy. Time point indicated: pre-treatment baseline. The data were produced by immunoSEQ multiplex PCR, yet TCRdb's version contains in-frame clones alone and is incomplete. The table lists over 3,500 clones, 84% of them singletons. This material consisted of blood, taken from a patient treated with checkpoint blockade. These receptors were taken from a human donor with melanoma.

The chain carries TRBV5-6 and TRBJ2-7; TRBD1 might be the D (6 bases). V was pared by 4 bases and J by 6 bases, with 17 bases between. The CDR3 totals 14 residues. Germline-derived CDR1 and CDR2 are SGHDT and YYEEEE. DNA of the CDR3: TGTGCCAGCAGCCCCCAGTTCCTAGGGGGCGAGCAGTACTTC. It codes for CASSPQFLGGEQYF. Supplemented by reference TRBV5-6 and TRBJ2-7, the full variable domain reads DAGVTQSPTHLIKTRGQQVTLRCSPKSGHDTVSWYQQALGQGPQFIFQYYEEEERQRGNFPDRFSGHQFPNYSSELNVNALLLGDSALYLCASSPQFLGGEQYFGPGTRLTVT.

The V gene is TRBV6-5, the J gene TRBJ1-4; D remains ambiguous. The CDR3 has 12 amino acids. Trimming removed 7 bases at V and 8 bases at J, with 11 bases between. In germline, CDR1 is MNHEY, CDR2 SVGAGI. CDR3 sequence: CASTTAGEKLFF. The CDR3 coding sequence is TGTGCCAGCACAACGGCGGGGGAAAAACTGTTTTTT.

The chain links TRBV12-2 to TRBJ2-1. TRBV12-2 is described as a pseudogene. This CDR3 is 13 amino acids long. The CDR3 loop reads CASRLAPYNEQFF. In DNA form, the CDR3 reads TGTGCAAGTCGCTTAGCGCCTTACAATGAGCAGTTCTTC.

In its sample, this clone was seen a few times. The V call is TRBV18, the J call TRBJ1-3; D call uncertain. The CDR3 has 16 residues. Trimming left V 3 bases short and J 0 bases short, with 12 bases between. The germline gives CDR1 KGHSH, CDR2 LQKENI. CDR3 protein: CASSPNDPDSGNTIYF. The CDR3 nucleotides read TGTGCCAGCTCACCCAATGACCCGGACTCTGGAAACACCATATATTTT.

The rearrangement links TRBV21-1 to TRBJ1-1. TRBV21-1 is a pseudogene. This CDR3 has 13 amino acids. The CDR3 reads CARGSPWGTEAFF. CDR3 nucleotide sequence: TGTGCCAGGGGATCCCCTTGGGGGACTGAAGCTTTCTTT.

The rearrangement links TRBV6-5 to TRBJ1-1; D remains unclear. V was trimmed by 5 bases and J by 1 base, leaving 11 bases between them. Per germline, CDR1 MNHEY and CDR2 SVGAGI. This CDR3 comprises 14 residues. In nucleotides, the CDR3 is TGTGCCAGCAGTCCGCGGCAGAAGAACACTGAAGCTTTCTTT. Protein sequence: CASSPRQKNTEAFF.

V and J are TRBV9 and TRBJ1-3; the match to TRBD1 covers 8 bases. Germline values: CDR1 SGDLS, CDR2 YYNGEE. This CDR3 comprises 15 residues. V lost 4 bases and J lost 3; bases outside the gene matches: 6. CDR3 nucleotide sequence: TGTGCCAGCAGCCTCGGACAGGGAGTTGGAAACACCATATATTTT. Translation: CASSLGQGVGNTIYF.

V is TRBV7-9 and J is TRBJ2-6; D unresolved. There are 14 residues in the CDR3. CDR1 SEHNR and CDR2 FQNEAQ come from the germline V gene (reference sequence). Trimming shortened V by 5 bases and J by 2 bases, and 7 bases separated the two germline ends. CDR3 DNA: TGTGCCAGCAGCAGGGAAACTGGGGCCAACGTCCTGACTTTC. This sequence encodes CASSRETGANVLTF.